Listed here are 28 T cell receptor beta chains from one sample, sequenced in a study of T cell changes during pregnancy in multiple sclerosis. TCRdb's table, derived via immunoSEQ multiplex PCR, lists solely in-frame clones and lacks some. The sample holds 40,000 to 45,000 clones; 89% are singletons and the top ten take more than 0.6%. Sequences were derived from CD4+ T cells from peripheral blood mononuclear cells, sampled in the first trimester of pregnancy. These receptors were obtained from a female donor with multiple sclerosis, enrolled in a pregnancy study.

CDR3 region: CASSPSGNQPQHF. The CDR3 coding sequence is TGTGCCAGCTCACCGTCGGGGAATCAGCCCCAGCATTTT. The rearrangement joins TRBV18 to TRBJ1-5; D gene unclear. CDR1 is KGHSH and CDR2 is LQKENI in the germline V gene. The CDR3 consists of 13 residues. V lost 3 bases and J 4 bases, leaving 7 bases between the germline ends.

This rearrangement joins TRBV5-5 to TRBJ1-2, with D perhaps matching TRBD1 (6 bases). Trimming removed 3 bases at V and 4 bases at J, with 19 bases between. The CDR3 is 16 residues long. From germline, CDR1 is SGHKS and CDR2 YYEKEE (reference sequence). CDR3 nucleotides: TGTGCCAGCAGCTCCCTACGGGGGGGCGGTATCTATGGCTACACCTTC. It codes for CASSSLRGGGIYGYTF. The full variable domain, with the rest looked up from reference TRBV5-5 and TRBJ1-2, is DAGVTQSPTHLIKTRGQQVTLRCSPISGHKSVSWYQQVLGQGPQFIFQYYEKEERGRGNFPDRFSARQFPNYSSELNVNALLLGDSALYLCASSSLRGGGIYGYTFGSGTRLTVV.

The V gene is TRBV15, the J gene TRBJ1-3; D is possibly TRBD1 (5 bases). Trimming shortened V by 3 bases and J by 4 bases, and 10 bases separated the two germline ends. Germline V lookup: CDR1 LNHNV, CDR2 YYDKDF (reference sequence). The CDR3 has 14 residues. CDR3 sequence reads: CATSRAGLGNTIYF. The DNA for the CDR3 is TGTGCCACCAGCAGGGCGGGGCTAGGAAACACCATATATTTT.

This chain links TRBV28 with TRBJ1-4; D gene uncertain. Germline V gene data show CDR1 as MDHEN and CDR2 as SYDVKM. This CDR3 is 13 amino acids long. Trimming removed 2 bases from V and 10 bases from J, with 11 bases in between. This chain's CDR3 is CASSLGVGGKLFF. CDR3 DNA sequence: TGTGCCAGCAGTTTAGGGGTGGGAGGAAAACTGTTTTTT. Filled out from reference TRBV28 and TRBJ1-4, the complete variable domain reads DVKVTQSSRYLVKRTGEKVFLECVQDMDHENMFWYRQDPGLGLRLIYFSYDVKMKEKGDIPEGYSVSREKKERFSLILESASTNQTSMYLCASSLGVGGKLFFGSGTQLSVL.

This rearrangement joins TRBV29-1 to TRBJ1-2; TRBD1 is a possible D gene (5 bases). V lost 3 bases, J lost 4 bases, and 15 bases lay in between. The CDR3 has 14 amino acids. CDR1 is SQVTM and CDR2 is ANQGSEA in the germline V gene. CDR3 sequence: CSVDSRVGFYGYTF. As DNA, the CDR3 is TGCAGCGTTGATTCCAGGGTTGGTTTCTATGGCTACACCTTC. The full variable domain, rest sourced from reference TRBV29-1 and TRBJ1-2, is SAVISQKPSRDICQRGTSLTIQCQVDSQVTMMFWYRQQPGQSLTLIATANQGSEATYESGFVIDKFPISRPNLTFSTLTVSNMSPEDSSIYLCSVDSRVGFYGYTFGSGTRLTVV.

This chain uses TRBV7-9 with TRBJ1-2, with 9 bases lining up with TRBD1. The germline V gene encodes CDR1 SEHNR and CDR2 FQNEAQ (reference sequence). The CDR3 is 15 residues long. Trimming at V came to 1 base and at J to 4 bases, leaving 4 bases not matched to a gene. CDR3 sequence: CASSLEGDRVYGYTF. CDR3 DNA sequence: TGTGCCAGCAGCTTAGAGGGGGACAGGGTCTATGGCTACACCTTC.

The V call is TRBV5-1, the J call TRBJ2-2, with unresolved D. V lost 1 base to trimming and J lost 5 bases, with 6 bases between them. This CDR3 spans 13 amino acids. Germline V lookup: CDR1 SGHRS, CDR2 YFSETQ. In DNA form, the CDR3 reads TGCGCCAGCAGCTTGCCCGGGACCGGGGAGCTGTTTTTT. Encoded protein: CASSLPGTGELFF.

CDR3 region: CASSLGGARNTEAFF. The CDR3, as DNA: TGCGCCAGCAGCTTGGGTGGGGCGCGCAACACTGAAGCTTTCTTT. The chain joins TRBV5-1 to TRBJ1-1, with D possibly matching TRBD1 (5 bases). Looked up from germline, CDR1 is SGHRS and CDR2 is YFSETQ. The CDR3 has 15 residues. The germline V and J ends were trimmed by 0 bases and 2 bases, with 11 bases remaining between them.

The chain recombines TRBV19 with TRBJ2-1, with 9 bases aligning to TRBD2. CDR1 is LNHDA, CDR2 SQIVND, per germline (reference sequence). Trimming removed 5 bases from V and 4 bases from J; junction bases left unmatched: 6. The CDR3 is 15 amino acids. CDR3 region: CASSVGTSTYNEQFF. CDR3 nucleotide sequence: TGTGCCAGTAGTGTGGGGACTAGCACTTACAATGAGCAGTTCTTC.

This clone was found a few times. The chain uses TRBV5-1 and TRBJ2-6; TRBD1 agrees at 8 bases. This CDR3 spans 18 amino acids. The germline CDR1 and CDR2 sequences are SGHRS and YFSETQ. V dropped 7 bases and J dropped 1; count of bases not matched to a gene: 13. The CDR3 nucleotides are TGCGCCAGCTCCGAGCCGGGACAGGTCGTATCTGGGGCCAACGTCCTGACTTTC. The encoded protein is CASSEPGQVVSGANVLTF. The whole variable domain, filled in from reference TRBV5-1 and TRBJ2-6, reads KAGVTQTPRYLIKTRGQQVTLSCSPISGHRSVSWYQQTPGQGLQFLFEYFSETQRNKGNFPGRFSGRQFSNSRSEMNVSTLELGDSALYLCASSEPGQVVSGANVLTFGAGSRLTVL.

V usage is TRBV28 and J usage is TRBJ2-7, with 7 bases fitting TRBD1. The CDR3 totals 14 residues. Unmatched junction bases numbered 5, after V lost 5 bases and J lost 1 base. Germline lookup yields CDR1 MDHEN and CDR2 SYDVKM. The CDR3 DNA reads as TGTGCCAGCAGTACCGGGACAGTTTCCTACGAGCAGTACTTC. This gives the protein CASSTGTVSYEQYF.

The chain uses TRBV30 and TRBJ2-5, with 7 bases aligning to TRBD1. Per the germline V gene, CDR1 is GTSNPN and CDR2 is SVGIG (reference sequence). Unmatched junction bases numbered 6, after V lost 4 bases and J lost 4 bases. The CDR3 is made up of 13 amino acids. The CDR3 here is CAWNPGGRETQYF. In DNA, the CDR3 is TGTGCCTGGAACCCAGGGGGTAGAGAGACCCAGTACTTC.

This sequence joins TRBV5-1 and TRBJ2-1, with 13 bases that match TRBD2. Germline V gene lookup returns CDR1 SGHRS and CDR2 YFSETQ. The CDR3 loop spans 15 amino acids. Trimming at V came to 2 bases and at J to 10 bases, leaving 6 bases not matched to a gene. The CDR3: CASSLLAGGPGEQFF. The CDR3 region has the DNA TGCGCCAGCAGCTTACTAGCGGGAGGGCCAGGCGAGCAGTTCTTC. Full variable domain (remainder filled in from reference TRBV5-1 and TRBJ2-1): KAGVTQTPRYLIKTRGQQVTLSCSPISGHRSVSWYQQTPGQGLQFLFEYFSETQRNKGNFPGRFSGRQFSNSRSEMNVSTLELGDSALYLCASSLLAGGPGEQFFGPGTRLTVL.

V is TRBV5-6 and J is TRBJ2-7; 7 bases agree with TRBD2. The CDR3 totals 15 residues. With V trimmed by 1 base and J by 0 bases, 4 bases remained unmatched. Germline V CDR1 and CDR2: SGHDT, YYEEEE. In DNA form, the CDR3 reads TGTGCCAGCAGCTTGTTACCTAGCGGCTCCTACGAGCAGTACTTC. This codes for CASSLLPSGSYEQYF. The full variable domain, in which reference TRBV5-6 and TRBJ2-7 provide the parts outside the CDR3, is DAGVTQSPTHLIKTRGQQVTLRCSPKSGHDTVSWYQQALGQGPQFIFQYYEEEERQRGNFPDRFSGHQFPNYSSELNVNALLLGDSALYLCASSLLPSGSYEQYFGPGTRLTVT.

The V gene is TRBV19, the J gene TRBJ1-5; weak D call: TRBD1 (6 bases). The V end lost 6 bases, the J end lost 1 base, and 13 bases lay between the germline ends. The length of the CDR3 is 15 residues. Germline lookup yields CDR1 LNHDA and CDR2 SQIVND (reference sequence). CDR3: CASSAGQGSNQPQHF. The CDR3 nucleotides are TGTGCCAGTAGCGCCGGTCAGGGGAGCAATCAGCCCCAGCATTTT.

This chain uses TRBV7-2 with TRBJ1-4, with 8 bases matching TRBD1. V shed 6 bases and J 5 bases; nucleotides not matched to a gene: 11. In germline, CDR1 is SGHTA, CDR2 FQGNSA. CDR3 length: 16 residues. CDR3 DNA: TGTGCCAGCAGACTGACAGGGGCCAGGGTAAATGAAAAACTGTTTTTT. This codes for CASRLTGARVNEKLFF.

The chain recombines TRBV29-1 with TRBJ2-1; tentatively, D is TRBD2 (5 bases). The CDR3 consists of 12 residues. Between the trimmed V and J ends, which lost 6 bases and 8 bases, there was a span of 14 bases. CDR1 and CDR2 (germline): SQVTM, ANQGSEA. In DNA form, the CDR3 reads TGCAGCGTCCGGACTGTCCGGGATGAGCAGTTCTTC. Translated, it gives CSVRTVRDEQFF.

In this sample, this clone turned up once. The gene calls are TRBV18 and TRBJ2-7, with TRBD2 matching over 11 bases. CDR1 is KGHSH and CDR2 is LQKENI in the germline V gene. The CDR3 is 15 residues long. V shed 3 bases and J 3 bases; nucleotides not matched to a gene: 4. The DNA of the CDR3 is TGTGCCAGCTCACCGGGACTAGCGGATATCTACGAGCAGTACTTC. Residues: CASSPGLADIYEQYF. Using reference TRBV18 and TRBJ2-7 for the parts outside the CDR3, the full variable domain is NAGVMQNPRHLVRRRGQEARLRCSPMKGHSHVYWYRQLPEEGLKFMVYLQKENIIDESGMPKERFSAEFPKEGPSILRIQQVVRGDSAAYFCASSPGLADIYEQYFGPGTRLTVT.

This chain links TRBV7-9 with TRBJ2-1, with 9 bases aligning to TRBD1. Germline V gives CDR1 SEHNR, CDR2 FQNEAQ (reference sequence). Trimming cost V 5 bases and J 2 bases; bases outside gene matches: 4. The CDR3 contains 15 residues. CDR3 region: CASSLRQGAYNEQFF. CDR3 bases: TGTGCCAGCAGCCTTCGACAGGGGGCCTACAATGAGCAGTTCTTC.

The rearrangement links TRBV6-5 to TRBJ2-1, with 11 bases fitting TRBD2. CDR1 and CDR2 (germline): MNHEY, SVGAGI. V was pared by 6 bases and J by 7 bases, with 8 bases of the junction left unmatched. This CDR3 has 15 amino acids. The CDR3 nucleotides read TGTGCCAGCAGGCGCACTAGCGGGAGATCAAATGAGCAGTTCTTC. This translates into CASRRTSGRSNEQFF.

The chain combines TRBV15 with TRBJ1-5, with D uncertain. The CDR3 has 17 amino acids. V shed 0 bases and J shed 5 bases, with 17 bases lying between them. Germline V lookup: CDR1 LNHNV, CDR2 YYDKDF (reference sequence). Here the CDR3 DNA reads TGTGCCACCAGCAGAGATCGGTGGGAGGGTGAGGATCAGCCCCAGCATTTT. Translated: CATSRDRWEGEDQPQHF.

This chain joins TRBV5-6 and TRBJ2-1; maybe TRBD2 (6 bases). Trimming pared 4 bases from V and 4 bases from J, leaving 27 bases between. The CDR3 has 19 residues. Looked up from germline, CDR1 is SGHDT and CDR2 is YYEEEE. CDR3 in amino acids: CASSRGGASLTRPYNEQFF. The CDR3 region has the DNA TGTGCCAGCAGCCGGGGAGGAGCCTCACTTACACGCCCTTACAATGAGCAGTTCTTC.

The CDR3 nucleotides are TGCGCCAGCAGCCAAGATTACCGGGCTGGGGCCAACGTCCTGACTTTC. It codes for CASSQDYRAGANVLTF. The chain couples TRBV4-3 to TRBJ2-6; D is unresolved. The V gene lost 0 bases and the J gene lost 2 bases, with 8 bases spanning the gap. This CDR3 has 16 amino acids. CDR1 LGHNA and CDR2 YSLEER come from the germline V gene.

V usage is TRBV19 and J usage is TRBJ2-7; TRBD1 agrees at 8 bases. The junction had 1 base not matched to a gene; V was cut back by 1 base and J by 2 bases. The CDR3 totals 14 residues. The germline gives CDR1 LNHDA, CDR2 SQIVND (reference sequence). The DNA of the CDR3 is TGTGCCAGTAGTATAGTACAGGGGGCCTACGAGCAGTACTTC. It is translated as CASSIVQGAYEQYF.

The J gene is TRBJ2-5, the V gene TRBV5-8; a possible D gene is TRBD1 (5 bases). The CDR3 is 15 residues long. Trimming cost V 0 bases and J 2 bases, with 11 bases left between them. Germline lookup yields CDR1 SGHTS and CDR2 YDEGEE. DNA for the CDR3: TGTGCCAGCAGCTTGGGGTCGAAGGGGCAAGAGACCCAGTACTTC. Protein product: CASSLGSKGQETQYF.

V and J are TRBV2 and TRBJ1-1, with D possibly TRBD1 on 6 matching bases. This CDR3 contains 13 residues. In germline, CDR1 is SNHLY, CDR2 FYNNEI. The V and J ends lost 7 bases and 4 bases respectively, with 13 bases between them. CDR3: CASNTQGSTEAFF. The DNA for the CDR3 is TGTGCCAGCAACACTCAGGGGAGCACTGAAGCTTTCTTT.

The rearrangement uses TRBV27 and TRBJ1-6; 7 bases map to TRBD1. V dropped 2 bases and J dropped 6; count of bases not matched to a gene: 1. The length of the CDR3 is 14 residues. Per the germline V gene, CDR1 is MNHEY and CDR2 is SMNVEV (reference sequence). CDR3 bases: TGTGCCAGCAGTTTAGACAGGGCTAATTCACCCCTCCACTTT. Translated, it gives CASSLDRANSPLHF.

The V gene is TRBV30, the J gene TRBJ2-2, with 15 nucleotides matching TRBD2. The CDR3 has 17 residues. Germline-derived CDR1 and CDR2 are GTSNPN and SVGIG (reference sequence). The V and J ends lost 1 base and 6 bases, in that order; junction bases with no gene match: 6. The chain's CDR3 is CAWSEWTSGRASGELFF. The DNA for the CDR3 is TGTGCCTGGAGTGAATGGACTAGCGGGAGGGCCTCCGGGGAGCTGTTTTTT.